The 6 T cell receptor beta chains reported below all come from one sample, sequenced in a study of T cells in localized non-small cell lung cancer. Some clones are missing from TCRdb's copy, which holds only in-frame ones; the method was immunoSEQ multiplex PCR. Of approximately 2,400 clones in the sample, about 20% are singletons; the top ten hold 15% to 18%. The input for sequencing was normal lung tissue next to the tumor, taken before any cancer treatment. The receptors shown here come from a man aged 35 to 70 with stage I squamous cell lung carcinoma.

The chain's CDR3 is CASSSRTGRASYGYTF. As DNA, the CDR3 is TGTGCCAGCAGCTCCCGGACAGGACGGGCCTCCTATGGCTACACCTTC. V gene TRBV9 combines with J gene TRBJ1-2; 7 bases are a match to TRBD1. V shed 4 bases, J shed 4 bases, and the junction held 13 bases outside the gene matches. CDR3 size: 16 residues. Germline CDR1 SGDLS, CDR2 YYNGEE. The full variable domain, completed using reference TRBV9 and TRBJ1-2, is DSGVTQTPKHLITATGQRVTLRCSPRSGDLSVYWYQQSLDQGLQFLIQYYNGEERAKGNILERFSAQQFPDLHSELNLSSLELGDSALYFCASSSRTGRASYGYTFGSGTRLTVV.

V gene TRBV11-3 combines with J gene TRBJ2-7; D is ambiguous. Germline values: CDR1 SGHNT, CDR2 YENEEA. The CDR3 has 14 amino acids. With 2 bases removed from V and 5 bases from J, the gap between germline ends came to 13 bases. The CDR3 DNA is TGTGCCAGCAGCTTACAACCGGGTAGCAACGAGCAGTACTTC. It is translated as CASSLQPGSNEQYF. The whole variable domain, remainder taken from reference TRBV11-3 and TRBJ2-7, is EAGVVQSPRYKIIEKKQPVAFWCNPISGHNTLYWYLQNLGQGPELLIRYENEEAVDDSQLPKDRFSAERLKGVDSTLKIQPAELGDSAVYLCASSLQPGSNEQYFGPGTRLTVT.

This chain connects TRBV19 to TRBJ1-5; 10 bases map to TRBD1. The trim removed 5 bases at V and 1 base at J, leaving 2 bases unmatched. The CDR3 covers 15 residues. Germline loops: CDR1 LNHDA, CDR2 SQIVND (reference sequence). The CDR3 loop is CASSEDRGSNQPQHF. CDR3 bases: TGTGCCAGTAGTGAGGACAGGGGGAGCAATCAGCCCCAGCATTTT.

This clone was counted a few times. In DNA form, the CDR3 reads TGTGCCAGCAGTTTTTGGGGGGCTGGGACCTACGAGCAGTACTTC. This sequence encodes CASSFWGAGTYEQYF. The chain has TRBV6-8 and TRBJ2-7; D possibly uses TRBD1 or TRBD2 (6 bases each). The germline V gene has CDR1 MNHGY and CDR2 SAAAGT. There are 15 residues in the CDR3. Trimming removed 4 bases from V and 2 bases from J, with 15 bases in between.

This clone appeared a few times. This chain uses TRBV11-3 with TRBJ2-3; D perhaps matches TRBD1 (5 bases). With 4 bases removed from V and 0 bases from J, the gap between germline ends came to 17 bases. Germline-derived CDR1 and CDR2 are SGHNT and YENEEA. This CDR3 region has 17 residues. The CDR3 region has the DNA TGTGCCAGCAGCTCCAAGGAGACAGCACTTAGCACAGATACGCAGTATTTT. The encoded protein is CASSSKETALSTDTQYF. The full variable domain, with the rest looked up from reference TRBV11-3 and TRBJ2-3, is EAGVVQSPRYKIIEKKQPVAFWCNPISGHNTLYWYLQNLGQGPELLIRYENEEAVDDSQLPKDRFSAERLKGVDSTLKIQPAELGDSAVYLCASSSKETALSTDTQYFGPGTRLTVL.

This clone is labeled as medium-sized. The V gene is TRBV28, the J gene TRBJ2-7, with D maybe TRBD1 (5 bases). Germline CDR1 reads MDHEN; CDR2 reads SYDVKM. V shed 1 base and J shed 6 bases, with 7 bases lying between them. The CDR3 loop spans 12 amino acids. CDR3 in DNA: TGTGCCAGCAGTTTATCAGGGCCCGAGCAGTACTTC. Encoded protein: CASSLSGPEQYF.